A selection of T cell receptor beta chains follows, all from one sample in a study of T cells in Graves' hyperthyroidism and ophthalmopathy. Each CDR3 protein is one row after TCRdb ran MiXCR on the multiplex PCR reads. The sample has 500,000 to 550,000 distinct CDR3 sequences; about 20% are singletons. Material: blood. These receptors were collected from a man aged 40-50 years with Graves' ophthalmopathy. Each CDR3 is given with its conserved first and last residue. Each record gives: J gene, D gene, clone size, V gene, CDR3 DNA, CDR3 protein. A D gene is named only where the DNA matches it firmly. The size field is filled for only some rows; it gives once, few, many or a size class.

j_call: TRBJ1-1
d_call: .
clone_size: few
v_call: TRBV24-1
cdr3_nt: TGTGCCACCAGTGCAAGTAAGAAGAACACTGAAGCTTTCTTT
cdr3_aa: CATSASKKNTEAFF

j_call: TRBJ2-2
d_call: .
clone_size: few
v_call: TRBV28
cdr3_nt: TGTGCCAGCAGTTTACGGGCGGAGGGGCCCGGGGAGCTGTTTTTT
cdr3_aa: CASSLRAEGPGELFF

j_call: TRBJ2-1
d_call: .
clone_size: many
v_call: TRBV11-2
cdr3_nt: TGTGCCAGCAGCTTAGACTCCGGGGGCCTCTACAATGAGCAGTTCTTC
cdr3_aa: CASSLDSGGLYNEQFF

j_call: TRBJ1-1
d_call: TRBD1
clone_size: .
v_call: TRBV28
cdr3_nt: TGTGCCAGCATCGAACAGGGGGCAAGGACTGAAGCTTTCTTT
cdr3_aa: CASIEQGARTEAFF

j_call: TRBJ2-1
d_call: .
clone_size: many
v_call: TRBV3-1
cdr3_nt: TGTGCCAGCAGCCAAGAGTCTCGGGGGGAGCAGTTCTTC
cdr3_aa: CASSQESRGEQFF

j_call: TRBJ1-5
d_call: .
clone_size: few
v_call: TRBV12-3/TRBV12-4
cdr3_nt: TGTGCCAGCAGTCCAAGACTAGGCGGTCAGCCCCAGCATTTT
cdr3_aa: CASSPRLGGQPQHF

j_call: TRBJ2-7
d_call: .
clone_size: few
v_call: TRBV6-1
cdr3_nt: TGTGCCAGCAGTGAATCGGCAGTCTACGAGCAGTACTTC
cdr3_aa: CASSESAVYEQYF

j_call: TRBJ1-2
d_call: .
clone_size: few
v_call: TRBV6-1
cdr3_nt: TGTGCCACCCCTCGGACAGCTAACTATGGCTACACCTTC
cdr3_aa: CATPRTANYGYTF

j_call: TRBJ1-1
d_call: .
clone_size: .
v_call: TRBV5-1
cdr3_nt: TGCGCCAGCAGCTTGTATTCGGGCAACACTGAAGCTTTCTTT
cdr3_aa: CASSLYSGNTEAFF

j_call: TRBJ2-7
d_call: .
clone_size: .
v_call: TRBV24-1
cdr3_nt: TGTGCCACCAGTGATGAACAGAGCTACGAGCAGTACTTC
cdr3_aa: CATSDEQSYEQYF

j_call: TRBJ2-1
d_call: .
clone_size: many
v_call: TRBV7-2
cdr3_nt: TGTGCCAGCAGCTACCCGACAGGAAGCTCCTACAATGAGCAGTTCTTC
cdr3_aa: CASSYPTGSSYNEQFF

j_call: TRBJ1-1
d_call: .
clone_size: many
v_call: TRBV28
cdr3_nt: TGTGCCAGCAGCCTCGGAACCCCCGATAGGAATGAAGCTTTCTTT
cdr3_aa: CASSLGTPDRNEAFF

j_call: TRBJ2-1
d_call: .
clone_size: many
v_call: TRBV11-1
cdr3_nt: TGTGCCAGCAGCTTAGGTCAGGCTAGCTCCTACAATGAGCAGTTCTTC
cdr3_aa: CASSLGQASSYNEQFF

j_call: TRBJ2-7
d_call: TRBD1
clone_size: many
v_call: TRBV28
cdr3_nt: TGTGCCAGCAGTTTGGGACAGGGGCGTTACGAGCAGTACTTC
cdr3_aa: CASSLGQGRYEQYF

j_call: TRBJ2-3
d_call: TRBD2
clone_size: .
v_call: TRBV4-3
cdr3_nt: TGCGCCAGCAGCCAAGATGGGGCGGGGGGGCGAGACACAGATACGCAGTATTTT
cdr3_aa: CASSQDGAGGRDTDTQYF

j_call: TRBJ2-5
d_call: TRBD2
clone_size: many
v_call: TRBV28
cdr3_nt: TGTGCCAGCAGTTTACCCCAGGGAGGGGTTGAGACCCAGTACTTC
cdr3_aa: CASSLPQGGVETQYF

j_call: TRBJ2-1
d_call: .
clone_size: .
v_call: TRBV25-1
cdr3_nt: TGTGCCAGCAGTGGGATTGGGGGCAATGAGCAGTTCTTC
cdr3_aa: CASSGIGGNEQFF

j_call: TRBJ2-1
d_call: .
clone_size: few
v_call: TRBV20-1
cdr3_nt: TGCAGTGCTACACGAACCGGGGCCAGCTCCTACAATGAGCAGTTCTTC
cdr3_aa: CSATRTGASSYNEQFF

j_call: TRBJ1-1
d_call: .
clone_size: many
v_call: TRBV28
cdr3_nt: TGTGCCAGCAGTTTAATGGGAACTGAAGCTTTCTTT
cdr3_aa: CASSLMGTEAFF

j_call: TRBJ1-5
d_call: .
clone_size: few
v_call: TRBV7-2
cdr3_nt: TGTGCCAGCAGCTTAACAGGGCCTGACAATCAGCCCCAGCATTTT
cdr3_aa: CASSLTGPDNQPQHF

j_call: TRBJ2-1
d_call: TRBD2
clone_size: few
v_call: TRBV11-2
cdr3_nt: TGTGCCAGCGGATACCCCCCTACCGGGACTAGCGGGAGGTTGTACAATGAGCAGTTCTTC
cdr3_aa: CASGYPPTGTSGRLYNEQFF

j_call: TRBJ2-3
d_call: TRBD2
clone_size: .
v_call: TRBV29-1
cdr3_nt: TGCAGCGTTGGGGCGGGGGGGCCGAGTGATACGCAGTATTTT
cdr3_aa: CSVGAGGPSDTQYF

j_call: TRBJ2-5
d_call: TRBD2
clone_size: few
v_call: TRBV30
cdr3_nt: TGTGCCTGGAGTGCGGACGACACCGGACTAGCGCGAGAGACCCAGTACTTC
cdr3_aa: CAWSADDTGLARETQYF

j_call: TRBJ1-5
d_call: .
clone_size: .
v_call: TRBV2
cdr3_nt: TGTGCCAGCAGTGGGGTCGGTAGCAATCAGCCCCAGCATTTT
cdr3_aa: CASSGVGSNQPQHF

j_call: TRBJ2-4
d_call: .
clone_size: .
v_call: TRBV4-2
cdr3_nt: TGTGCCAGCAGCCAAGAGGGGACGGGAAAAAACATTCAGTACTTC
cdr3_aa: CASSQEGTGKNIQYF

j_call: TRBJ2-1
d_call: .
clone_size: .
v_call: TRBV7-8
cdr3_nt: TGTGCCAGCAGCTTAGATACGATCTCCTACAATGAGCAGTTCTTC
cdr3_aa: CASSLDTISYNEQFF

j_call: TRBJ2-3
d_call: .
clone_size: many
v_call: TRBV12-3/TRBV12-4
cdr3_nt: TGTGCCAGCAGTGTCTTTGGAGCGGGTGGCACAGATACGCAGTATTTT
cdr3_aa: CASSVFGAGGTDTQYF

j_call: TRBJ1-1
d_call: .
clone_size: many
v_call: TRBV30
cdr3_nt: TGTGCCTGGAGTGTACGGAGAACTGAAGCTTTCTTT
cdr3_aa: CAWSVRRTEAFF

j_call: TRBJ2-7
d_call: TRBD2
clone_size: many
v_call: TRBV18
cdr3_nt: TGTGCCAGCTCAGGCGGGAGTGATAGCTCCTACGAGCAGTACTTC
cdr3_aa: CASSGGSDSSYEQYF

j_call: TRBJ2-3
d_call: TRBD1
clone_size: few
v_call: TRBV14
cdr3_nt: TGTGCCAGCAGCCAGGGGTTCCGGGACAGACCCACAGATACGCAGTATTTT
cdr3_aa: CASSQGFRDRPTDTQYF

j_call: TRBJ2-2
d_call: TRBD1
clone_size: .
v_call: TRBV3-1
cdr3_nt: TGTGCCAGCAGCAAGGGACAGGGGGCCGGGACCGGGGAGCTGTTTTTT
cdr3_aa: CASSKGQGAGTGELFF